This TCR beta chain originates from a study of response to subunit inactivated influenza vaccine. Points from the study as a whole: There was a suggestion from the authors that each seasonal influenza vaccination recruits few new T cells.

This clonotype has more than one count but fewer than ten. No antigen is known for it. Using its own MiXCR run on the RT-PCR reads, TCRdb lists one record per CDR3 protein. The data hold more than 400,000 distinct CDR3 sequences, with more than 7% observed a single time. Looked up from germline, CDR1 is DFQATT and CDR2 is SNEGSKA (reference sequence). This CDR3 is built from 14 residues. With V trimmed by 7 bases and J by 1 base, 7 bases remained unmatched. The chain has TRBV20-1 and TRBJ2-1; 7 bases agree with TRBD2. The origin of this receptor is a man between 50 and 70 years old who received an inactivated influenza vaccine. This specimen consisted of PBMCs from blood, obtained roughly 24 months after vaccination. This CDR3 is CSVRGRGSYNEQFF. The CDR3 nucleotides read TGCAGTGTTCGAGGGCGGGGGTCCTACAATGAGCAGTTCTTC.